Sequencing of this TCR beta chain was carried out in a study of beta chain features in type 1 diabetes. Study-level findings and limits: Moderately but significantly shorter TCRB CDR3s were found in Type 1 diabetes patients in all four CD4+ subsets.

All of the isolated RNA was reverse transcribed, so expressed TCRB transcripts were sequenced. Using immunoSEQ multiplex PCR, the repertoire was profiled, and TCRdb retains in-frame clones only, with some absent. Of approximately 150,000 clones listed, less than 15% are singletons. Germline V gene data show CDR1 as SGHNT and CDR2 as YYREEE (reference sequence). V lost 1 base, J lost 4 bases, and 6 bases lay in between. The CDR3 has 12 amino acids. This clone was counted a few times. Its antigen remains unidentified. Specimen: central memory CD4+ T cells from blood. This clonotype was obtained from a man between 18 and 29 years old with type 1 diabetes. This sequence joins TRBV5-4 and TRBJ2-7; D gene unclear. Here the CDR3 reads CASSLNTYEQYF. CDR3 DNA: TGTGCCAGCAGCTTGAACACTTACGAGCAGTACTTC.